The clone carrying this T cell receptor beta chain was detected once. Only in-frame clones appear in the TCRdb table, and some are missing; sequencing was by immunoSEQ multiplex PCR. The sample includes roughly 36,000 clones, 80% to 85% of them seen just once. These data are taken from a study of graft-versus-host responses after intestinal transplantation. CDR3 length: 13 residues. Per germline, CDR1 MRHNA and CDR2 SNTAGT. The V gene end was trimmed by 4 bases and the J gene end by 8 bases; junction bases not matched to a gene: 4. The gene calls are TRBV6-4 and TRBJ2-1; TRBD2 matches 8 bases. This clonotype was sampled from a human patient who received an intestinal transplant, so some T cells may come from the graft donor. The source was PBMCs, collected 1,000 to 1,300 days after transplant. In DNA form, the CDR3 reads TGTGCCAGCAGTGTTAGCGGGAAGGATGAGCAGTTCTTC. It translates to CASSVSGKDEQFF.